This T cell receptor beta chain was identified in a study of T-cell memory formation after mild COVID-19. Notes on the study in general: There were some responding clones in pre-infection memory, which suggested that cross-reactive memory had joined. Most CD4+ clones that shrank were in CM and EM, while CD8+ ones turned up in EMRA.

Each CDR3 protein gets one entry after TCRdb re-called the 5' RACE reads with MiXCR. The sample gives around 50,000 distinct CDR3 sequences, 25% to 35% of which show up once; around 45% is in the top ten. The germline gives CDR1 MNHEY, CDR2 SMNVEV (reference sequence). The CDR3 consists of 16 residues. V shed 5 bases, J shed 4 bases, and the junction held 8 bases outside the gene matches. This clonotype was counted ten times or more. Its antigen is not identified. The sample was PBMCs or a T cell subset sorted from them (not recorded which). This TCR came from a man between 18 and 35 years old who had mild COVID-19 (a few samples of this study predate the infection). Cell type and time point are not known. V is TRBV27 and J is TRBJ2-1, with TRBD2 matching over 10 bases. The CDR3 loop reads CASSIAAGGFYNEQFF. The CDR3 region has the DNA TGTGCCAGCAGTATTGCAGCGGGGGGGTTTTACAATGAGCAGTTCTTC.